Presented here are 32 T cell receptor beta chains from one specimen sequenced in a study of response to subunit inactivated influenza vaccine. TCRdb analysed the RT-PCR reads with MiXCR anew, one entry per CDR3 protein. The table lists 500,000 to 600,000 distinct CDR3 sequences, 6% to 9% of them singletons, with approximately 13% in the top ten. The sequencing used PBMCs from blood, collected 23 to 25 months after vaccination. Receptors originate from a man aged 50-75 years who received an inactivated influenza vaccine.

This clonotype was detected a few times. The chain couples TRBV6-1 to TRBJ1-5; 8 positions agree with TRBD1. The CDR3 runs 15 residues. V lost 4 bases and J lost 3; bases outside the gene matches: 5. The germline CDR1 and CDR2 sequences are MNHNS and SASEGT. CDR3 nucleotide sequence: TGTGCCAGCAGTGTCGGGACAGGTCTCAATCAGCCCCAGCATTTT. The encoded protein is CASSVGTGLNQPQHF.

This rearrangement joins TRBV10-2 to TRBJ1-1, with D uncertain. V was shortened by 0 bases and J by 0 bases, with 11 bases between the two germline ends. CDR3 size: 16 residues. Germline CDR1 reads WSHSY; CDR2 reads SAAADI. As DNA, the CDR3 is TGCGCCAGCAGTGAGTCAGGAGTTTTAATGAACACTGAAGCTTTCTTT. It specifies CASSESGVLMNTEAFF.

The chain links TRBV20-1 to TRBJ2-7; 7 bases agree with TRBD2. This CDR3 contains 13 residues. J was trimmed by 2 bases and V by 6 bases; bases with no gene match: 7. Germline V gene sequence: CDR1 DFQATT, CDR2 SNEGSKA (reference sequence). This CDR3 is CSAPPSGTYEQYF. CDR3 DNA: TGCAGTGCACCCCCTAGCGGAACCTACGAGCAGTACTTC.

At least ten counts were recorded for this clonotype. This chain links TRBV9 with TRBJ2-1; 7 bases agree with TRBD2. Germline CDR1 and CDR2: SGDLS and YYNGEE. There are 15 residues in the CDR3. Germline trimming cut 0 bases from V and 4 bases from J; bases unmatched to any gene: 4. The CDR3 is CASSVGLAEYNEQFF. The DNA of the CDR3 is TGTGCCAGCAGCGTAGGACTAGCAGAGTACAATGAGCAGTTCTTC. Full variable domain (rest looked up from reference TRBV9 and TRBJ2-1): DSGVTQTPKHLITATGQRVTLRCSPRSGDLSVYWYQQSLDQGLQFLIQYYNGEERAKGNILERFSAQQFPDLHSELNLSSLELGDSALYFCASSVGLAEYNEQFFGPGTRLTVL.

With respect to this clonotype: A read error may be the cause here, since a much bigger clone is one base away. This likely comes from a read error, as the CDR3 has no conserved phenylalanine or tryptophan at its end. This chain's CDR3 is CATSGGTISTDTQYS. CDR3 bases: TGTGCCACCAGTGGCGGGACCATATCGACAGATACGCAGTATTCT. The chain couples TRBV24-1 to TRBJ2-3, with a tentative D call TRBD2 (6 bases). Deletions cut 5 bases from V and 3 bases from J, with 14 bases between. This CDR3 has 15 residues. Germline CDR1 reads KGHDR; CDR2 reads SFDVKD.

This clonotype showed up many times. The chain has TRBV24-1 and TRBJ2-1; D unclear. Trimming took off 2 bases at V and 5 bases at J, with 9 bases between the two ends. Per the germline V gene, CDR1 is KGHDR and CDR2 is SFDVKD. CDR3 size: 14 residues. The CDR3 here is CATSDWYGNNEQFF. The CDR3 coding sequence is TGTGCCACCAGTGATTGGTACGGAAACAATGAGCAGTTCTTC.

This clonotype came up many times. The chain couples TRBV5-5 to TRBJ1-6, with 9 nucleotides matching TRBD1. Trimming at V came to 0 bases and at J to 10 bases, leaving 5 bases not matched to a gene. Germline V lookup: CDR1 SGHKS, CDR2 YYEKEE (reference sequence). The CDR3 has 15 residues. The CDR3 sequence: CASSLAWDRESPLHF. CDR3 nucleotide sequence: TGTGCCAGCAGCTTGGCTTGGGACAGGGAGTCACCCCTCCACTTT.

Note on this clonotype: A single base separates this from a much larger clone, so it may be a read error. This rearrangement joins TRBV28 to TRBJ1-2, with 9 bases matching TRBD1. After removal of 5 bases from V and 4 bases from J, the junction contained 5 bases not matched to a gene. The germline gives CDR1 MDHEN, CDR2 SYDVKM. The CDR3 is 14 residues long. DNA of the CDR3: TGTGCCAGCAGTCCGCCGGGACAGGGCTATGGCTACACCTTC. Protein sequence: CASSPPGQGYGYTF.

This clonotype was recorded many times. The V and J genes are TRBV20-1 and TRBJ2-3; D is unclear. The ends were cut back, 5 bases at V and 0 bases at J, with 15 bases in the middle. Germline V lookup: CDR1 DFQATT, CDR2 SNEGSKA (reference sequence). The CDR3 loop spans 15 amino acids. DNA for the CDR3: TGCAGTGCTCAATCAGTCTACAGAAGCACAGATACGCAGTATTTT. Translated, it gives CSAQSVYRSTDTQYF.

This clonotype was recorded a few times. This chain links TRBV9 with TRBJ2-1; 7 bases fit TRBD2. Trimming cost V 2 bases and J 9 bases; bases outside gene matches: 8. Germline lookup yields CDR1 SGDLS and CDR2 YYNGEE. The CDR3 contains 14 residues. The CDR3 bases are TGTGCCAGCAGCGTCGGTGGCCGCGGGAGTGAGCAGTTCTTC. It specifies CASSVGGRGSEQFF.

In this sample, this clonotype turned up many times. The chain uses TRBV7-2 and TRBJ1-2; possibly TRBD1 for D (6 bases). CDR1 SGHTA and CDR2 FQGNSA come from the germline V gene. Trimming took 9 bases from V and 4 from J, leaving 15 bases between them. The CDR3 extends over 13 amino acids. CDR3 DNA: TGTGCCAGTTTAGGGAAGGGGGTCTATGGCTACACCTTC. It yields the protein CASLGKGVYGYTF.

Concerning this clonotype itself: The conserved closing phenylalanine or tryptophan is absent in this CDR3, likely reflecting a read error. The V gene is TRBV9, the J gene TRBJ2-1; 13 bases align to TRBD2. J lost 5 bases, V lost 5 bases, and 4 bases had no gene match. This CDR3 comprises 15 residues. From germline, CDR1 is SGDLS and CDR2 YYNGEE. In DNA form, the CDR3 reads TGTGCCAGCAGTGCCACTAGCGGGGGGGACAATGAGCAGTTCTAC. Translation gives CASSATSGGDNEQFY.

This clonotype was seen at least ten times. DNA of the CDR3: TGTGCCACCCAGGGGGCGAGCGGCTACACCTTC. Encoded protein: CATQGASGYTF. The rearrangement joins TRBV3-1 to TRBJ1-2; TRBD1 matches at 8 bases. Germline loops: CDR1 LGHDT, CDR2 YNNKEL (reference sequence). Germline trimming cut 10 bases from V and 8 bases from J; bases unmatched to any gene: 6. The CDR3 loop spans 11 amino acids.

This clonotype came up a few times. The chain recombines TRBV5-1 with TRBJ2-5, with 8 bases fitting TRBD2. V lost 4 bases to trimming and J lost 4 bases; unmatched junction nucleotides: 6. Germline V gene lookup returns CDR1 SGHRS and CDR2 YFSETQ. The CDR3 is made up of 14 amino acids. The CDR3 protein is CASSLGTSAETQYF. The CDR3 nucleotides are TGCGCCAGCAGCCTCGGGACTAGTGCAGAGACCCAGTACTTC.

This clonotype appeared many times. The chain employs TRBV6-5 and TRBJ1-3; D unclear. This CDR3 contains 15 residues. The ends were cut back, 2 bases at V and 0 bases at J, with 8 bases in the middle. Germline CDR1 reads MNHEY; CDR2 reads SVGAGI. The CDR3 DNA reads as TGTGCCAGCAGTTACGACCCAAACTCTGGAAACACCATATATTTT. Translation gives CASSYDPNSGNTIYF.

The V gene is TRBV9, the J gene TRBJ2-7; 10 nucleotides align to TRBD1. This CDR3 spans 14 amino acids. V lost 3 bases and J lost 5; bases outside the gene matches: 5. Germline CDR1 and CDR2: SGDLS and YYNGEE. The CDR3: CASSARDRGHEQYF. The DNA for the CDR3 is TGTGCCAGCAGCGCTCGGGACAGGGGTCACGAGCAGTACTTC.

CDR3 in DNA: TGTGCCAGCAGCTCTGACCTATGGTTCACAGATACGCAGTATTTT. Encoded protein: CASSSDLWFTDTQYF. The chain links TRBV7-2 to TRBJ2-3; D uncertain. Germline CDR1 reads SGHTA; CDR2 reads FQGNSA. With 4 bases removed from V and 2 bases from J, the gap between germline ends came to 13 bases. The CDR3 is 15 amino acids.

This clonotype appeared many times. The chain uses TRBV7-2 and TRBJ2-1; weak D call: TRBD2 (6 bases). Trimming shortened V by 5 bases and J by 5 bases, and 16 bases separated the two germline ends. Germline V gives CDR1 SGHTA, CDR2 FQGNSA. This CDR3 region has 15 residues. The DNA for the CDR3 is TGTGCCAGCAGCGGCCGGAGTAGCGGCCACAATGAGCAGTTCTTC. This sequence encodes CASSGRSSGHNEQFF.

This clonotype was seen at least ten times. CDR3 in amino acids: CASSTSLARTQYF. The DNA of the CDR3 is TGTGCCAGCAGCACGTCTTTGGCCCGGACCCAGTACTTC. This chain links TRBV12-3 or TRBV12-4 with TRBJ2-5; D call uncertain. V lost 6 bases, J lost 7 bases, and 15 bases lay in between. The CDR3 is made up of 13 amino acids.

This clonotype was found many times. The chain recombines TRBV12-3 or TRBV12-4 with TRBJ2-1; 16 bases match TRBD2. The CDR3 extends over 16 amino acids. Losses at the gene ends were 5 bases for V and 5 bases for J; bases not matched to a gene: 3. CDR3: CASSGGLAGGDNEQFF. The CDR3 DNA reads TGTGCCAGCAGTGGGGGACTAGCGGGAGGGGACAATGAGCAGTTCTTC.

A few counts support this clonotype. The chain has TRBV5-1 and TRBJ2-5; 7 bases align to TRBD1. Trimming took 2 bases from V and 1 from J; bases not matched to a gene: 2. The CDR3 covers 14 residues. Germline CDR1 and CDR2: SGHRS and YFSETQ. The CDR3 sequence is CASSFDRAQETQYF. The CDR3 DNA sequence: TGCGCCAGCAGCTTTGACAGGGCCCAAGAGACCCAGTACTTC. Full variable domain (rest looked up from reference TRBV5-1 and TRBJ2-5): KAGVTQTPRYLIKTRGQQVTLSCSPISGHRSVSWYQQTPGQGLQFLFEYFSETQRNKGNFPGRFSGRQFSNSRSEMNVSTLELGDSALYLCASSFDRAQETQYFGPGTRLLVL.

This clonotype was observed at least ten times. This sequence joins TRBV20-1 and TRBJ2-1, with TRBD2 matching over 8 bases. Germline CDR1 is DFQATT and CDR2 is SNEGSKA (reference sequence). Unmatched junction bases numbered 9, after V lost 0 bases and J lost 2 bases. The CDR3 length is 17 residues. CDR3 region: CSARDPSGRKTYNEQFF. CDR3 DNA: TGCAGTGCTAGAGATCCAAGCGGGAGAAAAACCTACAATGAGCAGTTCTTC.

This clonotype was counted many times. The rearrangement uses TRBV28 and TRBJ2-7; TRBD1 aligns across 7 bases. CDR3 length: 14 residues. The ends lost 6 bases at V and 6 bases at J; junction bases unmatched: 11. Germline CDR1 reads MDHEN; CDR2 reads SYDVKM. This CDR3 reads CASSPLTGMSEQYF. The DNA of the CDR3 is TGTGCCAGCAGCCCTCTGACAGGGATGTCCGAGCAGTACTTC.

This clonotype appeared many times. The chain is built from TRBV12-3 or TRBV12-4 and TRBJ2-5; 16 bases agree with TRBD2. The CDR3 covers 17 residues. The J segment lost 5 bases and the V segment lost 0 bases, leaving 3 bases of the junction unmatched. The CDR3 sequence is CASSLAGLAGGRETQYF. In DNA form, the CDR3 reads TGTGCCAGCAGTTTAGCGGGACTAGCGGGGGGGCGGGAGACCCAGTACTTC.

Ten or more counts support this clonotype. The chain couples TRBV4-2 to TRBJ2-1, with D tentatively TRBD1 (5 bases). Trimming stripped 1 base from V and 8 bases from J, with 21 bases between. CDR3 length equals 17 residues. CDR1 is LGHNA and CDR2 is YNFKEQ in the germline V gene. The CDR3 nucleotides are TGTGCCAGCAGCCAAGTAGGTTTCGGCAGGGAAGGGGATGAGCAGTTCTTC. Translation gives CASSQVGFGREGDEQFF.

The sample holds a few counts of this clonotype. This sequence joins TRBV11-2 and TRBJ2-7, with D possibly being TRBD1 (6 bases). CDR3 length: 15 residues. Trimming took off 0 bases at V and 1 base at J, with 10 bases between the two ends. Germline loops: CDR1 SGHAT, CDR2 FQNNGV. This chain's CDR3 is CASSLDRTVSYEQYF. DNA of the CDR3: TGTGCCAGCAGCTTAGACCGGACAGTATCCTACGAGCAGTACTTC.

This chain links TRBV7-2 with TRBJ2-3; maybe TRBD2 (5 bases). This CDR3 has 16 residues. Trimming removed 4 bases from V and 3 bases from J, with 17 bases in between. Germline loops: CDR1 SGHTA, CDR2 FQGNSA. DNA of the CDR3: TGTGCCAGCAGCTCGATAATCCGAGCGGCGACAGATACGCAGTATTTT. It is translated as CASSSIIRAATDTQYF.

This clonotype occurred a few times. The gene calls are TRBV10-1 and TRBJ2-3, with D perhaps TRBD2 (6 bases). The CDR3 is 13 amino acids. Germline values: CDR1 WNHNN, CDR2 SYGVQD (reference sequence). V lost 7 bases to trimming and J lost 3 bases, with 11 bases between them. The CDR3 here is CASNRLETDTQYF. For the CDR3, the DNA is TGCGCCAGCAACAGACTAGAAACAGATACGCAGTATTTT.

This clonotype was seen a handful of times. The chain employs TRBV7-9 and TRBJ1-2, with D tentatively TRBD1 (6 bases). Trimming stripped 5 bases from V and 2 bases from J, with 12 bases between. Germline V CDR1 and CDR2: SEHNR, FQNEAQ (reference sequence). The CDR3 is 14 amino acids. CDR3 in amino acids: CASSHAGANYGYTF. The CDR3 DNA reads TGTGCCAGCAGCCATGCAGGGGCCAACTATGGCTACACCTTC.

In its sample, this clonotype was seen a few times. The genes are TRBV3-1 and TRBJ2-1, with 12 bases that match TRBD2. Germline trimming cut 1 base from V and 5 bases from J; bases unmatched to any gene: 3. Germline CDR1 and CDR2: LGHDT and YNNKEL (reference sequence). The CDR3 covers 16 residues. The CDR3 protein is CASSQALAGGNNEQFF. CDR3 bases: TGTGCCAGCAGCCAAGCCCTAGCGGGGGGGAACAATGAGCAGTTCTTC.

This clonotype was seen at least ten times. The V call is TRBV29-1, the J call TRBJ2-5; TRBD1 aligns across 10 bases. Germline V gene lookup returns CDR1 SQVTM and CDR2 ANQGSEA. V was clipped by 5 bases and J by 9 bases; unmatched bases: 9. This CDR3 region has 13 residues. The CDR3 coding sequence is TGCAGCGTTCAACCGGGACAGGGGAAGGCCCAGTACTTC. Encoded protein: CSVQPGQGKAQYF.

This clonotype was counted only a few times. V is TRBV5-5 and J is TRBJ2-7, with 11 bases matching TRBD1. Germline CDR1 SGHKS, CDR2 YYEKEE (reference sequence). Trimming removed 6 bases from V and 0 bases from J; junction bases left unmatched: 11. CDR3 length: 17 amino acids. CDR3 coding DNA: TGTGCCAGCATCCGGGGGACAGGGGGATCGAGCTCCTACGAGCAGTACTTC. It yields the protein CASIRGTGGSSSYEQYF.